This T cell receptor beta chain was sequenced during a study of blood T cell repertoires in COVID-19. Germline V gene data show CDR1 as KGHSH and CDR2 as LQKENI. The V end lost 3 bases, the J end lost 7 bases, and 10 bases lay between the germline ends. The CDR3 sequence is 12 residues long. Method: immunoSEQ multiplex PCR; TCRdb's copy keeps in-frame clones and lacks some. The sample has more than 250,000 clones, just under 90% seen once. The gene calls are TRBV18 and TRBJ2-7; maybe TRBD2 (7 bases). Source material: peripheral blood. The clonotype originates from a woman aged 45 to 65 with COVID-19, enrolled during active disease. This chain's CDR3 is CASSPGGPEQYF. In nucleotides, the CDR3 is TGTGCCAGCTCACCGGGGGGGCCGGAGCAGTACTTC.